The 15 T cell receptor beta chains in this list originate from one sample, sequenced in a study of T cell changes during pregnancy in multiple sclerosis. The protocol was immunoSEQ multiplex PCR, while the TCRdb copy is restricted to in-frame clones and leaves out a portion. The table lists roughly 30,000 clones, around 89% of them singletons. The sample consisted of CD4+ T cells from peripheral blood mononuclear cells, taken in the first trimester of pregnancy. These receptor sequences come from a female donor in good health, enrolled as a control in a pregnancy study.

The rearrangement links TRBV14 to TRBJ2-5, with D possibly matching TRBD1 (5 bases). The CDR3 is 15 amino acids. Germline-derived CDR1 and CDR2 are SGHDN and FVKESK. Trimming pared 1 base from V and 1 base from J, leaving 10 bases between. The CDR3 spells CASSQVSTAQETQYF. Here the CDR3 DNA reads TGTGCCAGCAGCCAAGTGTCGACAGCCCAAGAGACCCAGTACTTC.

The CDR3 region has the DNA TGCGCCAGCAGTAGACAGGGACGGATGGAAGAGACCCAGTACTTC. It translates to CASSRQGRMEETQYF. This sequence joins TRBV5-1 and TRBJ2-5; TRBD1 agrees at 7 bases. CDR3 size: 15 residues. The V segment lost 5 bases and the J segment 3 bases; nucleotides outside the gene matches: 10. The germline V gene has CDR1 SGHRS and CDR2 YFSETQ.

CDR3 DNA sequence: TGTGCCAGCAGTTTCGGGAGGAGTGAGGACATTCAGTACTTC. The encoded protein is CASSFGRSEDIQYF. The V call is TRBV6-6, the J call TRBJ2-4; 7 bases are shared with TRBD2. Trimming took 4 bases from V and 8 from J; bases not matched to a gene: 8. The germline V gene has CDR1 MNHNY and CDR2 SVGAGI (reference sequence). This CDR3 is 14 amino acids long.

The gene calls are TRBV6-5 and TRBJ1-2, with TRBD1 matching over 7 bases. J lost 3 bases, V lost 6 bases, and 4 bases had no gene match. CDR3 length: 13 residues. Germline V gives CDR1 MNHEY, CDR2 SVGAGI. The chain's CDR3 is CASSPGQHYGYTF. The CDR3 DNA reads TGTGCCAGCAGCCCGGGACAGCACTATGGCTACACCTTC.

The chain uses TRBV5-5 and TRBJ1-1, with TRBD1 matching over 7 bases. CDR1 is SGHKS and CDR2 is YYEKEE in the germline V gene (reference sequence). CDR3 length: 13 residues. Germline trimming cut 2 bases from V and 3 bases from J; bases unmatched to any gene: 1. CDR3 region: CASSFDRDTEAFF. The CDR3 bases are TGTGCCAGCAGCTTCGACAGGGACACTGAAGCTTTCTTT. Drawing the rest from reference TRBV5-5 and TRBJ1-1, the complete variable domain is DAGVTQSPTHLIKTRGQQVTLRCSPISGHKSVSWYQQVLGQGPQFIFQYYEKEERGRGNFPDRFSARQFPNYSSELNVNALLLGDSALYLCASSFDRDTEAFFGQGTRLTVV.

This clone was observed once. V usage is TRBV29-1 and J usage is TRBJ1-1; unclear D gene. This CDR3 comprises 14 residues. Germline CDR1 reads SQVTM; CDR2 reads ANQGSEA. With 5 bases removed from V and 1 base from J, the gap between germline ends came to 14 bases. The CDR3 nucleotides are TGCAGCGTTTACTCGGGATTGAGGAACACTGAAGCTTTCTTT. Its protein is CSVYSGLRNTEAFF.

The sample holds one count of this clone. The chain joins TRBV5-3 to TRBJ1-2; D possibly corresponds to TRBD1 (5 bases). TRBV5-3 is assigned to the ORF class and has an uncertain function. CDR3 size: 13 residues. V was cut by 0 bases and J by 8 bases, with 11 bases left in between. This chain's CDR3 is CARSLEGQGGYTF. The CDR3 DNA follows: TGTGCCAGAAGCTTGGAGGGGCAGGGAGGCTACACCTTC.

Only one count was recorded for this clone. The rearrangement links TRBV4-1 to TRBJ1-2; D might be TRBD1 (5 bases). Germline CDR1 reads MGHRA; CDR2 reads YSYEKL. CDR3 length: 16 residues. With 0 bases removed from V and 7 bases from J, the gap between germline ends came to 18 bases. The DNA of the CDR3 is TGCGCCAGCAGCCAAGATGGCGGCAGGGAATCGGGTGGCTACACCTTC. Translated, it gives CASSQDGGRESGGYTF.

This clone was observed a handful of times. The CDR3 reads CASRGQGKYGYTF. CDR3 bases: TGCGCCAGCAGGGGACAGGGGAAGTATGGCTACACCTTC. The chain couples TRBV10-1 to TRBJ1-2; 10 bases match TRBD1. This CDR3 comprises 13 residues. Per germline, CDR1 WNHNN and CDR2 SYGVQD (reference sequence). V was clipped by 6 bases and J by 5 bases; unmatched bases: 3.

The chain uses TRBV4-2 and TRBJ2-1; 8 bases agree with TRBD2. The CDR3 covers 16 residues. The V gene end was trimmed by 4 bases and the J gene end by 0 bases; junction bases not matched to a gene: 5. Germline V gene sequence: CDR1 LGHNA, CDR2 YNFKEQ. CDR3 nucleotide sequence: TGTGCCAGCAGCCGGCCGGGGGGGCTCTCCTACAATGAGCAGTTCTTC. It specifies CASSRPGGLSYNEQFF.

This chain uses TRBV6-5 with TRBJ2-7; weak D call: TRBD1 (6 bases). The CDR3 is 14 amino acids. Trimming took 6 bases from V and 2 from J, leaving 14 bases between them. Germline V gives CDR1 MNHEY, CDR2 SVGAGI. CDR3 loop: CASSPGTPPYEQYF. The CDR3 nucleotides read TGTGCCAGCAGCCCCGGGACACCCCCCTACGAGCAGTACTTC.

In its sample, this clone was seen once. V and J are TRBV4-1 and TRBJ2-7, with 16 bases that match TRBD2. Germline loops: CDR1 MGHRA, CDR2 YSYEKL. This CDR3 comprises 18 residues. J lost 2 bases, V lost 4 bases, and 8 bases had no gene match. CDR3 sequence: CASSPGLAGGPMTYEQYF. The CDR3 coding sequence is TGCGCCAGCAGCCCGGGACTAGCGGGAGGGCCAATGACCTACGAGCAGTACTTC.

This rearrangement joins TRBV7-2 to TRBJ2-7; 8 bases line up with TRBD2. This CDR3 is 17 amino acids long. V lost 1 base and J lost 1; bases outside the gene matches: 9. The germline V gene encodes CDR1 SGHTA and CDR2 FQGNSA. CDR3: CASSLGRVAGISYEQYF. In DNA form, the CDR3 reads TGTGCCAGCAGCTTAGGGCGCGTAGCGGGAATTTCCTACGAGCAGTACTTC.

The genes are TRBV29-1 and TRBJ1-4; D is uncertain. CDR1 is SQVTM and CDR2 is ANQGSEA in the germline V gene. This CDR3 comprises 13 residues. V lost 3 bases, J lost 4 bases, and 9 bases lay in between. CDR3 region: CSVEGSYNEKLFF. The DNA for the CDR3 is TGCAGCGTTGAGGGCAGTTATAATGAAAAACTGTTTTTT.

The gene calls are TRBV9 and TRBJ2-5; D may be TRBD2 (5 bases). V was shortened by 0 bases and J by 4 bases, with 7 bases between the two germline ends. CDR3 size: 13 residues. From germline, CDR1 is SGDLS and CDR2 YYNGEE. CDR3 bases: TGTGCCAGCAGCGTAGGAGGGAGAGAGACCCAGTACTTC. It is translated as CASSVGGRETQYF.